Here is one T cell receptor beta chain with its context. The data stem from a study of blood T cell repertoires in COVID-19. Study in general: Sites in the United States, Italy and Spain provided acute and convalescent COVID-19 samples. Sample material is recorded as cDNA or gDNA derived from T cells, B-cell-depleted T cells, or PBMCs.

Under the authors' procedure: From reference gene primer amplification, estimates of nucleated cell counts were derived. Sequenced by immunoSEQ multiplex PCR; TCRdb stores in-frame clones only, minus some. The V and J calls and clone size are taken from that table; D and trimming were inferred from the DNA. The sample records about 100,000 clones, about 82% being singletons. The CDR3 contains 10 residues. The source is a man aged 45-65 years with active or convalescent COVID-19. Sequencing was carried out using peripheral blood. The rearrangement joins TRBV21-1 to TRBJ2-7; TRBD2, the D gene given by the table, was not confirmed from the DNA. TRBV21-1 is listed as a pseudogene. In nucleotides, the CDR3 is TGTGCCAGCAGCGAGGGAGAGCAGTACTTC. It specifies CASSEGEQYF.